This record covers a single T cell receptor (beta chain). What it recognizes is unknown. This sample's treatment: roughly 10-day PBMC culture with coronavirus spike peptide pools or control peptides (ViraFEST assay). Those CD4+ T cells from the unexposed donor predate the COVID-19 pandemic (2011-2018). PBMCs were cultured at fewer than 2.5 million per well with roughly 9.9 IU/ml IL-2 and approximately 9.4 ug/ml peptide pools. Cell supply allowing, SARS-CoV-2 S/N and four cold-coronavirus spikes probed unexposed-donor CD4+ T cells. This specimen comes from a study of vaccination and CD4 T cells after COVID-19. Across the study: Overlapping spike peptides served as the stimulus for the cells. These peptides came from SARS-CoV-2 and from the common cold coronaviruses HCoV-NL63, HCoV-OC43 and HCoV-229E.

An Oncomine TCR Beta short-read assay was used to sequence the DNA from cultured CD4+ T cells. In this case, cultured CD4+ T cells provided the extracted genomic DNA. Each CDR3 protein gets one entry after TCRdb re-called the PCR reads with MiXCR. Found here are 9,900 or so distinct CDR3 sequences, roughly 32% of them singletons; the top ten hold around 14%. CDR3 size: 11 residues. V lost 8 bases, J lost 5 bases, and 6 bases lay in between. Germline CDR1 is MNHNS and CDR2 is SASEGT. Findings of the study overall: The study sampled relatively few convalescent patients and omitted early post-infection timepoints.

The genes are TRBV6-1 and TRBJ2-2, with D perhaps TRBD2 (5 bases). The clonotype comes from a human donor in good health. Sequencing was performed on CD4+ T cells from blood, cultured in vitro. DNA of the CDR3: TGTGCCAGCGAGGGAACCGGGGAGCTGTTTTTT. Protein: CASEGTGELFF.